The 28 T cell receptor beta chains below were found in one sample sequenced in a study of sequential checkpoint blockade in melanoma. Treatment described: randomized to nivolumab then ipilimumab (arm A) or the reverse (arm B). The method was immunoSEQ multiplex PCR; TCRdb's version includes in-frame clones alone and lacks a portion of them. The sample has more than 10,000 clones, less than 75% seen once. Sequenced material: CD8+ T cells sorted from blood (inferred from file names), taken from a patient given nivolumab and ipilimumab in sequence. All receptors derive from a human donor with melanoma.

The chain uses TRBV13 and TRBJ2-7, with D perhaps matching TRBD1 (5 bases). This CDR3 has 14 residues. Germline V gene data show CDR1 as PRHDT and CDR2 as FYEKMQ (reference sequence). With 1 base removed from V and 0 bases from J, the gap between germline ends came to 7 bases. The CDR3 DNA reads TGTGCCAGCAGCTTAGACAGGAACTCCTACGAGCAGTACTTC. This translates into CASSLDRNSYEQYF.

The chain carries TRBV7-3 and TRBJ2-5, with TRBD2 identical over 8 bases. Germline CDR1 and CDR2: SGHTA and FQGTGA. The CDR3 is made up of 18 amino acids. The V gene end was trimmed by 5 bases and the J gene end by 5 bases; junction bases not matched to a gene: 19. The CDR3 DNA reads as TGTGCCAGCAGCCCCCTGGGGGCGGGGGGCCCCGGGGGTGAGACCCAGTACTTC. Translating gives CASSPLGAGGPGGETQYF. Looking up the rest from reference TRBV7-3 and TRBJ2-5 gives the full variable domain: GAGVSQTPSNKVTEKGKYVELRCDPISGHTALYWYRQSLGQGPEFLIYFQGTGAADDSGLPNDRFFAVRPEGSVSTLKIQRTERGDSAVYLCASSPLGAGGPGGETQYFGPGTRLLVL.

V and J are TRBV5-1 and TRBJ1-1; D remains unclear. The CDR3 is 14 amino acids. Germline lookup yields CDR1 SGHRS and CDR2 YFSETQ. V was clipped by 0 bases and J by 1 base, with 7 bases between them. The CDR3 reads CASSLVGGNTEAFF. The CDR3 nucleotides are TGCGCCAGCAGCTTGGTGGGAGGGAACACTGAAGCTTTCTTT.

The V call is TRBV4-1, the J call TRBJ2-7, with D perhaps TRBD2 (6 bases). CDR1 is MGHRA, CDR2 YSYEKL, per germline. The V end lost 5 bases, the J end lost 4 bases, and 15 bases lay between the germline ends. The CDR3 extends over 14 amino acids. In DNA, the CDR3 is TGCGCCAGCAGCGCAAAGGAGGGCCAGTACGAGCAGTACTTC. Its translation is CASSAKEGQYEQYF.

The CDR3 nucleotides are TGTGCCAGCAGCTCCCCAGGACAGAGGGGCTACGAGCAGTACTTC. Translating it yields CASSSPGQRGYEQYF. The chain links TRBV7-2 to TRBJ2-5; D may be TRBD1 (6 bases). The J call may be mistaken, given a closer DNA end match to TRBJ2-7. Germline V gives CDR1 SGHTA, CDR2 FQGNSA. This CDR3 has 15 amino acids.

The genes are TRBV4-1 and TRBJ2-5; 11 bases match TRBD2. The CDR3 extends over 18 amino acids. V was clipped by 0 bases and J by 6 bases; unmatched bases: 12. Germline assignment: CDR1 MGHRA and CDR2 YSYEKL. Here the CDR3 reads CASSQESASGGRVQTQYF. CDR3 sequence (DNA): TGCGCCAGCAGCCAAGAATCGGCTAGCGGGGGGCGCGTGCAGACCCAGTACTTC.

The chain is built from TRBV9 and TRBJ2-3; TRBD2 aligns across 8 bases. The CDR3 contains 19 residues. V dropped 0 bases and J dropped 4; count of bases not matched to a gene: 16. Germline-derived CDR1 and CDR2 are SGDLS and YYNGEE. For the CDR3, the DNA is TGTGCCAGCAGCGTAGAGCCGAATTTGCGGGGGGCAGATGCAGATACGCAGTATTTT. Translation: CASSVEPNLRGADADTQYF. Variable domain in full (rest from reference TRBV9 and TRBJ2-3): DSGVTQTPKHLITATGQRVTLRCSPRSGDLSVYWYQQSLDQGLQFLIQYYNGEERAKGNILERFSAQQFPDLHSELNLSSLELGDSALYFCASSVEPNLRGADADTQYFGPGTRLTVL.

The CDR3 DNA follows: TGTGCCAGTAGTACTCCCTCAGGTTATCGTGGCTACACCTTC. Translation gives CASSTPSGYRGYTF. This chain uses TRBV19 with TRBJ1-2; D gene uncertain. Trimming shortened V by 4 bases and J by 7 bases, and 16 bases separated the two germline ends. The CDR3 is 14 residues long. Germline CDR1 is LNHDA and CDR2 is SQIVND (reference sequence).

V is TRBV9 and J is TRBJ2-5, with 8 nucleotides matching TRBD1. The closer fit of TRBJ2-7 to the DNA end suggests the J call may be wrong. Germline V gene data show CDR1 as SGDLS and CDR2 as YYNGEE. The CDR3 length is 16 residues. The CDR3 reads CASSVATGGTDYEQYF. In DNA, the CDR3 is TGTGCCAGCAGCGTAGCTACAGGGGGGACTGACTACGAGCAGTACTTC.

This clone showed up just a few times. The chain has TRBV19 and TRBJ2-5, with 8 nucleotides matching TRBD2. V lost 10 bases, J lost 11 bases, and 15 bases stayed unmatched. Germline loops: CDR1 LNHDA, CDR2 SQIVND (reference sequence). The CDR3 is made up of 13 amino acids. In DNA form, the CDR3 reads TGTGCCACCCTTTCCCGGGAGGGGTGGGCGCAGTACTTC. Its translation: CATLSREGWAQYF.

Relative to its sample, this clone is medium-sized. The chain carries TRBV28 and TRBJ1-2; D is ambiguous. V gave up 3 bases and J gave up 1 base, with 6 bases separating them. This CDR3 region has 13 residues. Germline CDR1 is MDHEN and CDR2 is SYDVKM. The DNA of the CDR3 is TGTGCCAGCAGTTTTTCGGGTAACTATGGCTACACCTTC. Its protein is CASSFSGNYGYTF.

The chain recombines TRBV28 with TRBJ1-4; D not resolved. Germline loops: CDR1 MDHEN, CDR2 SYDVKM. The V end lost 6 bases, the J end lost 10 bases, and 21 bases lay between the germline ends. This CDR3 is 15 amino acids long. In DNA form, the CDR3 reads TGTGCCAGCAGCCGCCCGTCCTCTTCTGGCCGAAAACTGTTTTTT. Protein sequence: CASSRPSSSGRKLFF.

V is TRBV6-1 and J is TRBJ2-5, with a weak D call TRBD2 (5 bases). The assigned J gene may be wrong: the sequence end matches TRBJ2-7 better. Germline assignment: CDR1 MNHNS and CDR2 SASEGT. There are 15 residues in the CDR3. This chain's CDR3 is CASRSTRTRTFEQYF. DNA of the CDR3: TGTGCCAGCAGGTCAACCCGGACGCGGACTTTCGAGCAGTACTTC.

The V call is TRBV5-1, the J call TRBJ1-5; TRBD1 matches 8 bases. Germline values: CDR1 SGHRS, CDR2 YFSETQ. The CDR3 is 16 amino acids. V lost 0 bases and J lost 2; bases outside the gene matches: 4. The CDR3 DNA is TGCGCCAGCAGCTTGGGGACAGGGAAGGGCAATCAGCCCCAGCATTTT. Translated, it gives CASSLGTGKGNQPQHF.

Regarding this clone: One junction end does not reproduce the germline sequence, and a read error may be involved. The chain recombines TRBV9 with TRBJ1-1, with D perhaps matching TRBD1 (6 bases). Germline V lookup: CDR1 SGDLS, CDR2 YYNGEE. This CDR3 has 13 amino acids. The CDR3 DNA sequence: TGTGTCAGCAGCTTAGGGGGAGGCACTGAAGCTTTCTTT. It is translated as CVSSLGGGTEAFF. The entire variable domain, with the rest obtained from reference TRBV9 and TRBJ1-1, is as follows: DSGVTQTPKHLITATGQRVTLRCSPRSGDLSVYWYQQSLDQGLQFLIQYYNGEERAKGNILERFSAQQFPDLHSELNLSSLELGDSALYFCVSSLGGGTEAFFGQGTRLTVV.

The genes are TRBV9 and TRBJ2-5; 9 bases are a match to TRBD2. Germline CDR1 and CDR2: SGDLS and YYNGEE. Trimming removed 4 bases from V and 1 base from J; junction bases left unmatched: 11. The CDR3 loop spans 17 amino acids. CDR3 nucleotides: TGTGCCAGCAGCACAACCCCCGGGACTAGCAGCCAAGAGACCCAGTACTTC. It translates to CASSTTPGTSSQETQYF.

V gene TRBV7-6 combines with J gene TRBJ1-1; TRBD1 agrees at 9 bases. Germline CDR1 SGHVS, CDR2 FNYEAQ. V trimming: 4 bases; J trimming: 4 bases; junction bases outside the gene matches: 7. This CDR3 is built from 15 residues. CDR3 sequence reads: CASSSTGTGLTEAFF. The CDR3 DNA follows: TGTGCCAGCAGCTCGACCGGGACAGGGCTCACTGAAGCTTTCTTT.

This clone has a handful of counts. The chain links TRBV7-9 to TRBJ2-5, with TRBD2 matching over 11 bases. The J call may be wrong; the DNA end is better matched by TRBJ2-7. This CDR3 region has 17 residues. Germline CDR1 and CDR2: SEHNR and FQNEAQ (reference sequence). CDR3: CASSLPTGLAGGYEQYF. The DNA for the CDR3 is TGTGCCAGCAGCTTACCAACCGGGCTAGCGGGAGGTTACGAGCAGTACTTC.

Here the CDR3 reads CASSATGLSSYEQYF. The CDR3 DNA sequence: TGTGCCAGCAGCGCGACAGGGTTATCGTCCTACGAGCAGTACTTC. The V call is TRBV9, the J call TRBJ2-7, with 7 bases matching TRBD1. This CDR3 is 15 amino acids long. V gave up 3 bases and J gave up 1 base; unmatched junction bases: 7. Germline loops: CDR1 SGDLS, CDR2 YYNGEE.

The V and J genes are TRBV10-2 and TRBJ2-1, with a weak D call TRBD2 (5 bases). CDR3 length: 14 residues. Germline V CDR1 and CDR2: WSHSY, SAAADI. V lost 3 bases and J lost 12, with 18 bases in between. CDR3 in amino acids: CASSDAGLAIRQFF. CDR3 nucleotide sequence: TGCGCCAGCAGTGATGCCGGACTCGCAATACGGCAGTTCTTC.

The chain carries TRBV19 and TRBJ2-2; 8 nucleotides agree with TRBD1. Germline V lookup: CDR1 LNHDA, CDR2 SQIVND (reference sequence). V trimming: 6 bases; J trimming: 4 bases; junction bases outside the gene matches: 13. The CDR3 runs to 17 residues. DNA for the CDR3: TGTGCCAGTAGCCCACAGACAGGGGTCATCGTCACCGGGGAGCTGTTTTTT. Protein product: CASSPQTGVIVTGELFF.

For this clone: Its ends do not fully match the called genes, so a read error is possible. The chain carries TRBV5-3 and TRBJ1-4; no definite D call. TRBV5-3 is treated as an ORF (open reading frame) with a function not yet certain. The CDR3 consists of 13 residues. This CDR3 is CASSLREEVKLFF. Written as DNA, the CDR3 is TGTGCCAGCAGCTTGCGGGAGGAAGTAAAACTGTTTTTT.

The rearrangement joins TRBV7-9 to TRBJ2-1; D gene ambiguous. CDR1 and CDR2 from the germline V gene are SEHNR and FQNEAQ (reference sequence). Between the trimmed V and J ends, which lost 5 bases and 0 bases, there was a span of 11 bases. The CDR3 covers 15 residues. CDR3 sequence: CASSPSVSSYNEQFF. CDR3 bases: TGTGCCAGCAGCCCCTCGGTAAGCTCCTACAATGAGCAGTTCTTC. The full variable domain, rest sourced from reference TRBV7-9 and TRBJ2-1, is DTGVSQNPRHKITKRGQNVTFRCDPISEHNRLYWYRQTLGQGPEFLTYFQNEAQLEKSRLLSDRFSAERPKGSFSTLEIQRTEQGDSAMYLCASSPSVSSYNEQFFGPGTRLTVL.

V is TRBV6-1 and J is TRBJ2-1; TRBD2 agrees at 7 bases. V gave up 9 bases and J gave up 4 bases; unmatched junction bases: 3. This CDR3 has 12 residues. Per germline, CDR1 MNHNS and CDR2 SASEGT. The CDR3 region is CASGGVYNEQFF. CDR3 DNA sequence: TGTGCCAGTGGGGGGGTTTACAATGAGCAGTTCTTC.

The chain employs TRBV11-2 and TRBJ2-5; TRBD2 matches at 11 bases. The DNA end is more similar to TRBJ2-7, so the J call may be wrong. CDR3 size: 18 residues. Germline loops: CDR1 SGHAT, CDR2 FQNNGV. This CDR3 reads CASSLGPSGGTNSYEQYF. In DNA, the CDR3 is TGTGCCAGCAGCTTAGGGCCTAGCGGGGGGACAAACTCCTACGAGCAGTACTTC.

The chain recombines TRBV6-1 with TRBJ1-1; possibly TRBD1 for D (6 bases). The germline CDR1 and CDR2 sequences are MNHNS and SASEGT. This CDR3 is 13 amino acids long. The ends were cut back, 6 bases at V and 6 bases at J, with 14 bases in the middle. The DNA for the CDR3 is TGTGCCAGCAGGAACTCAGGGGCGGCTGAAGCTTTCTTT. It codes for CASRNSGAAEAFF.

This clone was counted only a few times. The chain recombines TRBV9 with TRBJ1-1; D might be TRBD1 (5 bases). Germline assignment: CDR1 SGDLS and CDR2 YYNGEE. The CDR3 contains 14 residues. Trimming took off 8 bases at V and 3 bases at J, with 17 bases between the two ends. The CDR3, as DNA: TGTGCCAGTGCGCCGAGGCAGGGTGACACTGAAGCTTTCTTT. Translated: CASAPRQGDTEAFF.

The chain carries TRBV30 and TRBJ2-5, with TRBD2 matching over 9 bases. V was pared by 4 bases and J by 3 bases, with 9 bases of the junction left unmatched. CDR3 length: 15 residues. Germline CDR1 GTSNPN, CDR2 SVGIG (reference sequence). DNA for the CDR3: TGTGCCTGGACTTTTGCGGGAGGGGTTGAAGAGACCCAGTACTTC. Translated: CAWTFAGGVEETQYF.